This T cell receptor beta chain was profiled in a study of identical twins' blood T cells. TCRdb reprocessed the 5' RACE reads via MiXCR and lists one record per CDR3 protein. This table has 300,000 to 450,000 distinct CDR3 sequences, over 25% appearing once. The sample consisted of PBMCs. The clonotype comes from a woman aged 18 to 55 in good health.

The CDR3 sequence: CATYRRDTKYNEQFF. CDR3 sequence (DNA): TGTGCCACCTACCGCCGGGACACGAAGTACAATGAGCAGTTCTTC. The genes are TRBV24-1 and TRBJ2-1; tentatively, D is TRBD1 (6 bases). The V and J ends lost 9 bases and 4 bases respectively, with 18 bases between them. CDR3 length: 15 residues. CDR1 and CDR2 (germline): KGHDR, SFDVKD.